This T cell receptor (beta chain) is drawn from a study of blood T cell repertoires in COVID-19. Looking at the study overall: Acute and convalescent COVID-19 samples came from the United States, Italy and Spain. The cDNA or gDNA used as material had been derived from T cells, B-cell-depleted T cells, or PBMCs.

There are 14 residues in the CDR3. Looked up from germline, CDR1 is SQVTM and CDR2 is ANQGSEA. V dropped 8 bases and J dropped 4; count of bases not matched to a gene: 13. Per the original data handling: It was from reference gene primer amplification that nucleated cell counts were estimated. TCRdb's copy holds only in-frame clones and misses some; the assay was immunoSEQ multiplex PCR. V, J and clone size are those of that table, while D and trimming were read from the DNA. The table shows some 140,000 clones, with less than 95% occurring only once. V and J are TRBV29-1 and TRBJ2-5, with 7 bases fitting TRBD1. This clonotype was sampled from a man aged 50-59 years with acute or convalescent COVID-19. The sample consisted of peripheral blood. The CDR3 DNA reads as TGCAGCATCCCGAGAGGGGCAGGGGGAGAGACCCAGTACTTC. Encoded protein: CSIPRGAGGETQYF. The full variable domain, its missing parts supplied by reference TRBV29-1 and TRBJ2-5, is SAVISQKPSRDICQRGTSLTIQCQVDSQVTMMFWYRQQPGQSLTLIATANQGSEATYESGFVIDKFPISRPNLTFSTLTVSNMSPEDSSIYLCSIPRGAGGETQYFGPGTRLLVL.